This note documents a single T cell receptor beta chain sequence. It lacks a known antigen. There are no base qualities to consult, and no much larger clone falls within one base. The data were taken from a study of T cell changes during pregnancy in multiple sclerosis (dated by TCRdb to about 2019). About the study as a whole: The study looked at changes in the T cell repertoire across pregnancy in women with multiple sclerosis.

The library was built by means of the immunoSEQ multiplex PCR assay. The immuneACCESS repertoire file appears here via TCRdb, limited to in-frame rearrangements. These files lack a portion of the clones; in checked studies, under half of the deficit traces to unresolved V genes, and the cause of the others is not known. In all, the sample holds tens of thousands of clones, and roughly 92% of those were seen once. The ten largest make up roughly 2% of the sample. The TCR sequence derives from a female donor with multiple sclerosis, enrolled in a pregnancy study. This specimen consisted of peripheral blood, obtained in the second trimester of pregnancy.

The DNA reads TGTGCCACCAGCAACCGACAGATCACTGAAGCTTTCTTT. It encodes CATSNRQITEAFF. The receptor chain draws on TRBV15 and TRBJ1-1; TRBD1 is perhaps the D gene, given 5 matching bases. V loses 4 bases of germline sequence and J loses 4 bases, and the interval between the two ends is 10 bases. The CDR3 starts with the cysteine, ends with the phenylalanine, and has 13 residues. Left in the record is the CDR3 DNA by itself, 39 bases read in frame from the first base. Sequences LNHNV (CDR1) and YYDKDF (CDR2) are obtained from the germline V gene (reference sequence).